This TCR beta chain emerged from a study of control samples from healthy donors and cancer patients. The CDR3 contains 16 residues. Germline-derived CDR1 and CDR2 are PRHDT and FYEKMQ (reference sequence). V dropped 1 base and J dropped 1; count of bases not matched to a gene: 5. The data were produced by immunoSEQ multiplex PCR, yet TCRdb's version contains in-frame clones alone and is incomplete. The table has 100,000 to 150,000 clones, roughly 89% seen once. This clonotype originated in a man aged 18 to 30 in good health. The J gene is TRBJ2-7, the V gene TRBV13, with TRBD1 matching 9 bases. Sequenced input: blood. The DNA for the CDR3 is TGTGCCAGCAGCTTAGTAGTCGGGACAGGGTCCTACGAGCAGTACTTC. This sequence encodes CASSLVVGTGSYEQYF. Looking up the rest from reference TRBV13 and TRBJ2-7 gives the full variable domain: AAGVIQSPRHLIKEKRETATLKCYPIPRHDTVYWYQQGPGQDPQFLISFYEKMQSDKGSIPDRFSAQQFSDYHSELNMSSLELGDSALYFCASSLVVGTGSYEQYFGPGTRLTVT.